These 14 T cell receptor beta chains came from one sample sequenced in a study of shared clonotypes between healthy human individuals. Here immunoSEQ multiplex PCR was the method, and the copy in TCRdb shows in-frame clones only, minus some. Found here are 2 million to 2.5 million clones, more than 90% of them singletons; the top ten hold more than 0.1%. The sequenced sample consisted of naive CD4+ T cells sorted from blood. The subset is: CD45RA+ positively selected. The origin of the receptors is a man aged 18 to 30 in good health.

The J gene is TRBJ2-7, the V gene TRBV7-2, with 9 bases lining up with TRBD2. Germline V CDR1 and CDR2: SGHTA, FQGNSA. This CDR3 has 14 residues. V was pared by 5 bases and J by 2 bases, with 4 bases of the junction left unmatched. CDR3 in DNA: TGTGCCAGCAGCAGCCAGCGGGAGGCCTACGAGCAGTACTTC. Amino acid sequence: CASSSQREAYEQYF.

Worth noting for this clone: Other DNA sequences in this specimen translate into the identical CDR3. V usage is TRBV5-1 and J usage is TRBJ2-7; the D is unclear. The CDR3 contains 12 residues. Germline CDR1 is SGHRS and CDR2 is YFSETQ. V was cut by 0 bases and J by 2 bases, with 3 bases left in between. The CDR3 reads CASSLEAYEQYF. The CDR3 DNA sequence: TGCGCCAGCAGCTTGGAAGCCTACGAGCAGTACTTC.

The rearrangement links TRBV2 to TRBJ1-2; D ambiguous. The germline gives CDR1 SNHLY, CDR2 FYNNEI. Deletions cut 3 bases from V and 0 bases from J, with 8 bases between. The CDR3 consists of 14 residues. The CDR3 here is CASSDPGTNYGYTF. CDR3 nucleotides: TGTGCCAGCAGTGATCCCGGCACTAACTATGGCTACACCTTC.

The chain employs TRBV5-4 and TRBJ2-6, with D perhaps matching TRBD2 (5 bases). The germline CDR1 and CDR2 sequences are SGHNT and YYREEE (reference sequence). V was shortened by 7 bases and J by 4 bases, with 9 bases between the two germline ends. The CDR3 has 13 residues. This CDR3 reads CASGSTGANVLTF. The DNA of the CDR3 is TGTGCCAGCGGGAGTACCGGGGCCAACGTCCTGACTTTC.

The chain uses TRBV2 and TRBJ1-1, with unresolved D. This CDR3 region has 12 residues. Germline CDR1 is SNHLY and CDR2 is FYNNEI. V shed 7 bases and J shed 1 base, with 7 bases lying between them. CDR3 DNA: TGTGCCAGCAATTACGGGAACACTGAAGCTTTCTTT. This gives the protein CASNYGNTEAFF.

Of note for this clone: The same CDR3 is also encoded by other DNA sequences in this sample. The chain couples TRBV5-1 to TRBJ2-7; D could derive from TRBD1 or TRBD2 (7 bases each). The ends were cut back, 0 bases at V and 1 base at J, with 11 bases in the middle. The germline V gene encodes CDR1 SGHRS and CDR2 YFSETQ. The CDR3 has 15 amino acids. The CDR3 sequence: CASSLGQGGSYEQYF. The CDR3 DNA follows: TGCGCCAGCAGCTTGGGACAGGGAGGGTCCTACGAGCAGTACTTC.

This chain uses TRBV7-9 with TRBJ1-1; 9 positions agree with TRBD1. This CDR3 region has 13 residues. V was clipped by 11 bases and J by 5 bases; unmatched bases: 9. Germline V gene lookup returns CDR1 SEHNR and CDR2 FQNEAQ (reference sequence). The CDR3 reads CAGKQGAQTEAFF. CDR3 DNA: TGTGCCGGTAAACAGGGGGCGCAGACTGAAGCTTTCTTT.

This chain links TRBV27 with TRBJ2-6; D gene unclear. The ends were cut back, 8 bases at V and 0 bases at J, with 11 bases in the middle. Germline values: CDR1 MNHEY, CDR2 SMNVEV (reference sequence). This CDR3 contains 15 residues. DNA of the CDR3: TGTGCCAGCTGCCTCCTGGGCTCTGGGGCCAACGTCCTGACTTTC. It is translated as CASCLLGSGANVLTF.

The rearrangement uses TRBV2 and TRBJ2-5; D is uncertain. CDR3 length equals 15 residues. V lost 2 bases and J lost 4, with 14 bases in between. Germline V gene sequence: CDR1 SNHLY, CDR2 FYNNEI. This CDR3 is CASSENRGLPETQYF. In DNA, the CDR3 is TGTGCCAGCAGTGAAAATAGAGGCTTACCAGAGACCCAGTACTTC.

This clone was picked up one time. The chain recombines TRBV5-5 with TRBJ1-5; D call uncertain. The CDR3 contains 14 residues. The V end lost 1 base, the J end lost 3 bases, and 8 bases lay between the germline ends. Germline CDR1 reads SGHKS; CDR2 reads YYEKEE (reference sequence). In DNA, the CDR3 is TGTGCCAGCAGCTTGAACACAGACAATCAGCCCCAGCATTTT. Amino acid sequence: CASSLNTDNQPQHF.

The chain carries TRBV5-4 and TRBJ1-1; D unclear. The V and J ends lost 5 bases and 4 bases respectively, with 15 bases between them. The CDR3 covers 14 residues. Germline V CDR1 and CDR2: SGHNT, YYREEE (reference sequence). CDR3 in amino acids: CASSSENRVTEAFF. The DNA of the CDR3 is TGTGCCAGCAGTTCCGAGAATAGGGTCACTGAAGCTTTCTTT. The variable domain in full, completed from reference TRBV5-4 and TRBJ1-1, reads ETGVTQSPTHLIKTRGQQVTLRCSSQSGHNTVSWYQQALGQGPQFIFQYYREEENGRGNFPPRFSGLQFPNYSSELNVNALELDDSALYLCASSSENRVTEAFFGQGTRLTVV.

V gene TRBV2 combines with J gene TRBJ1-2; D possibly corresponds to TRBD1 (6 bases). The CDR3 loop spans 13 amino acids. Germline loops: CDR1 SNHLY, CDR2 FYNNEI. Trimming removed 4 bases from V and 4 bases from J, with 10 bases in between. CDR3 in DNA: TGTGCCAGCAGTGCGGGGGGCCTCTATGGCTACACCTTC. Its protein product is CASSAGGLYGYTF.

The V and J genes are TRBV5-1 and TRBJ2-1; no definite D call. Per germline, CDR1 SGHRS and CDR2 YFSETQ. V lost 2 bases and J lost 7, with 10 bases in between. The CDR3 runs to 13 residues. Here the CDR3 DNA reads TGCGCCAGCAGCTTTTTGATTTTGAATGAGCAGTTCTTC. This encodes CASSFLILNEQFF.

This chain links TRBV12-5 with TRBJ2-5; 9 bases match TRBD1. The CDR3 length is 14 residues. The V gene end was trimmed by 3 bases and the J gene end by 2 bases; junction bases not matched to a gene: 1. Germline V gene lookup returns CDR1 LGHNT and CDR2 FRNRAP. CDR3 in amino acids: CASGFGTGQETQYF. As DNA, the CDR3 is TGTGCTAGTGGTTTCGGGACAGGGCAAGAGACCCAGTACTTC.